The 2 T cell receptor beta chains listed next were all sequenced from one sample in a study of T cell responses to AZD1222 COVID-19 vaccine. Clones were read by immunoSEQ multiplex PCR, and TCRdb kept only the in-frame ones, dropping some. The sample includes around 220,000 clones, about 94% seen only once; the top ten take roughly 1.8%. This material consisted of peripheral blood, taken 28 days after the second dose of the MenACWY control vaccine. These receptors were obtained from an adult who received the MenACWY meningococcal vaccine as a control.

Concerning this clone itself: Mismatch with germline at one junction end may stem from a read error. The chain is built from TRBV3-1 (or the pseudogene TRBV3-2) and TRBJ2-1; possible D gene TRBD2, 5 bases. Germline CDR1 and CDR2: LGHDT and YNNKEL (reference sequence). This CDR3 contains 13 residues. Written as DNA, the CDR3 is TGTGCCAGCAGCCTAGGGCAGGACGGAGCGAGGGTCTTC. The encoded protein is CASSLGQDGARVF.

The rearrangement joins TRBV7-9 to TRBJ2-7; D is perhaps TRBD2 (7 bases). V was trimmed by 7 bases and J by 1 base, leaving 14 bases between them. Germline V gene lookup returns CDR1 SEHNR and CDR2 FQNEAQ (reference sequence). The CDR3 contains 14 residues. This chain's CDR3 is CASTRGGGSYEQYF. CDR3 nucleotide sequence: TGTGCCAGCACCCGGGGAGGGGGATCCTACGAGCAGTACTTC.